The 23 T cell receptor beta chains below come from one sample, sequenced in a study of CD8+ T cells in alopecia areata. RNA extraction and reverse transcription yielded cDNA as sequencing template. Profiling relied on immunoSEQ multiplex PCR, and the TCRdb table lists in-frame clones only, not all of them. The data contain 150,000 or so clones, around 58% of them singletons. The starting material was CD4+ T cells sorted from blood, obtained at week 0. These receptors all stem from a human donor with alopecia areata.

This clone was seen a few times. This chain connects TRBV29-1 to TRBJ2-3; D is possibly TRBD1 (5 bases). Germline CDR1 SQVTM, CDR2 ANQGSEA. The V gene lost 7 bases and the J gene lost 2 bases, with 16 bases spanning the gap. The CDR3 consists of 14 residues. The CDR3 bases are TGCAGCGCCGCCTGGGGCACCGCCACAGATACGCAGTATTTT. Translated, it gives CSAAWGTATDTQYF.

This clone has more than one count but fewer than ten. This chain uses TRBV29-1 with TRBJ2-5; D unresolved. This CDR3 is built from 12 residues. Germline CDR1 and CDR2: SQVTM and ANQGSEA. V was trimmed by 5 bases and J by 3 bases, leaving 10 bases between them. This CDR3 reads CSVYTVKETQYF. The CDR3 nucleotides are TGCAGCGTTTATACGGTTAAAGAGACCCAGTACTTC.

The chain employs TRBV7-9 and TRBJ2-1; TRBD2 is a possible D gene (6 bases). This CDR3 has 12 amino acids. Trimming left V 11 bases short and J 0 bases short, with 8 bases between. The germline V gene has CDR1 SEHNR and CDR2 FQNEAQ (reference sequence). As DNA, the CDR3 is TGTGCCTCGACTAGCTCCTACAATGAGCAGTTCTTC. Translated: CASTSSYNEQFF.

This rearrangement joins TRBV5-4 to TRBJ1-6; D is undetermined. This CDR3 has 12 residues. The V end was cut by 0 bases, the J end by 13 bases, with 8 bases between. The germline V gene has CDR1 SGHNT and CDR2 YYREEE (reference sequence). CDR3 sequence (DNA): TGTGCCAGCAGCTTGGCCGCCGGCCCCCTCCACTTT. Amino acid sequence: CASSLAAGPLHF.

In its sample, this clone was seen a few times. The genes are TRBV7-2 and TRBJ1-3, with D unclear. Trimming removed 1 base from V and 2 bases from J, with 9 bases in between. Germline V CDR1 and CDR2: SGHTA, FQGNSA. This CDR3 has 15 residues. The CDR3 DNA reads TGTGCCAGCAGCTTAGAAGTGGGGACTGGAAACACCATATATTTT. This translates into CASSLEVGTGNTIYF.

A few counts support this clone. The chain recombines TRBV7-9 with TRBJ1-3; no clear D. The CDR3 has 15 amino acids. Per the germline V gene, CDR1 is SEHNR and CDR2 is FQNEAQ (reference sequence). Between the trimmed V and J ends, which lost 0 bases and 4 bases, there was a span of 10 bases. The CDR3 region has the DNA TGTGCCAGCAGCTTAGCGGCCCGGACGGGAAACACCATATATTTT. Amino acids: CASSLAARTGNTIYF. Filled out from reference TRBV7-9 and TRBJ1-3, the complete variable domain reads DTGVSQNPRHKITKRGQNVTFRCDPISEHNRLYWYRQTLGQGPEFLTYFQNEAQLEKSRLLSDRFSAERPKGSFSTLEIQRTEQGDSAMYLCASSLAARTGNTIYFGEGSWLTVV.

This chain joins TRBV5-6 and TRBJ1-6; maybe TRBD1 (5 bases). CDR1 is SGHDT and CDR2 is YYEEEE in the germline V gene. The CDR3 length is 14 residues. V gave up 2 bases and J gave up 6 bases, with 9 bases separating them. The CDR3, as DNA: TGTGCCAGCAGCTTCAGGGTCCTTAATTCACCCCTCCACTTT. It codes for CASSFRVLNSPLHF. Filled out from reference TRBV5-6 and TRBJ1-6, the complete variable domain reads DAGVTQSPTHLIKTRGQQVTLRCSPKSGHDTVSWYQQALGQGPQFIFQYYEEEERQRGNFPDRFSGHQFPNYSSELNVNALLLGDSALYLCASSFRVLNSPLHFGNGTRLTVT.

This clone has a handful of counts. V gene TRBV14 combines with J gene TRBJ1-2, with TRBD1 as a possible D gene (6 bases). With 3 bases removed from V and 4 bases from J, the gap between germline ends came to 12 bases. Germline CDR1 reads SGHDN; CDR2 reads FVKESK. CDR3 size: 14 residues. CDR3: CASSQFTGPYGYTF. The CDR3 DNA is TGTGCCAGCAGCCAGTTTACAGGGCCCTATGGCTACACCTTC.

This clone was observed a few times. The chain joins TRBV23-1 to TRBJ2-4, with TRBD1 identical over 7 bases. TRBV23-1 is sorted into the ORF group, with uncertain function. V was clipped by 2 bases and J by 3 bases; unmatched bases: 10. The CDR3 is 17 amino acids. CDR3 residues: CASSQPEQGFGKNIQYF. The CDR3 DNA sequence: TGCGCCAGCAGTCAACCCGAACAGGGGTTTGGCAAAAACATTCAGTACTTC.

The rearrangement joins TRBV29-1 to TRBJ1-1; D possibly corresponds to TRBD1 (5 bases). Deletions cut 7 bases from V and 0 bases from J, with 12 bases between. The V gene's germline CDR1 is SQVTM and CDR2 ANQGSEA. This CDR3 contains 13 residues. The CDR3 DNA follows: TGCAGCGCCTTGACAGATATGAACACTGAAGCTTTCTTT. Its protein product is CSALTDMNTEAFF.

This clone was seen a handful of times. The chain recombines TRBV2 with TRBJ1-1; D might be TRBD1 (5 bases). Looked up from germline, CDR1 is SNHLY and CDR2 is FYNNEI. Between the trimmed V and J ends, which lost 10 bases and 4 bases, there was a span of 16 bases. The CDR3 length is 13 residues. The CDR3, as DNA: TGTGCCACCGTAGAACAGGCGAGCACTGAAGCTTTCTTT. Translating gives CATVEQASTEAFF.

This clone was counted only a few times. The rearrangement joins TRBV2 to TRBJ1-5, with D perhaps matching TRBD1 (6 bases). The CDR3 spans 14 residues. CDR1 and CDR2 from the germline V gene are SNHLY and FYNNEI. V shed 7 bases and J shed 5 bases, with 15 bases lying between them. CDR3 DNA sequence: TGTGCCAGCAACCCGGGGCAGGGGCATCAGCCCCAGCATTTT. Its protein product is CASNPGQGHQPQHF.

There are a few counts of this clone. The rearrangement uses TRBV6-5 and TRBJ1-1; D remains ambiguous. The CDR3 length is 13 residues. Germline V gene lookup returns CDR1 MNHEY and CDR2 SVGAGI. V was cut by 7 bases and J by 0 bases, with 9 bases left in between. CDR3 amino acids: CASNHGMNTEAFF. The CDR3 DNA reads TGTGCCAGCAACCACGGGATGAACACTGAAGCTTTCTTT.

This clone appeared once. This chain links TRBV30 with TRBJ1-1; possibly TRBD1 for D (6 bases). The V and J ends lost 3 bases and 3 bases respectively, with 11 bases between them. CDR1 is GTSNPN, CDR2 SVGIG, per germline (reference sequence). This CDR3 region has 13 residues. This CDR3 reads CAWRGQGHTEAFF. CDR3 nucleotide sequence: TGTGCCTGGAGGGGTCAGGGGCACACTGAAGCTTTCTTT. The variable domain in full, completed from reference TRBV30 and TRBJ1-1, reads SQTIHQWPATLVQPVGSPLSLECTVEGTSNPNLYWYRQAAGRGLQLLFYSVGIGQISSEVPQNLSASRPQDRQFILSSKKLLLSDSGFYLCAWRGQGHTEAFFGQGTRLTVV.

This clone was counted between two and nine times. The rearrangement links TRBV29-1 to TRBJ1-4, with 9 positions matching TRBD1. The V gene's germline CDR1 is SQVTM and CDR2 ANQGSEA. J gave up 11 bases and V 4 bases, and 2 bases lay outside the gene matches. The CDR3 extends over 11 amino acids. The CDR3 DNA sequence: TGCAGCGTTGGGGACAGGGCGAAACTGTTTTTT. This codes for CSVGDRAKLFF.

The rearrangement links TRBV7-2 to TRBJ2-5, with D possibly TRBD1 on 5 matching bases. Germline lookup yields CDR1 SGHTA and CDR2 FQGNSA. The CDR3 contains 14 residues. V was clipped by 4 bases and J by 0 bases, with 9 bases between them. This CDR3 reads CASSSTANQETQYF. The CDR3 bases are TGTGCCAGCAGCTCGACAGCTAACCAAGAGACCCAGTACTTC.

This clone was seen more than once but under ten times. The rearrangement joins TRBV6-5 to TRBJ2-7; 7 nucleotides match TRBD1. V was pared by 5 bases and J by 0 bases, with 4 bases of the junction left unmatched. This CDR3 spans 14 amino acids. Germline V CDR1 and CDR2: MNHEY, SVGAGI. The CDR3 bases are TGTGCCAGCAGTCGCCGGGACAGCTCCTACGAGCAGTACTTC. Its translation is CASSRRDSSYEQYF.

The chain recombines TRBV5-6 with TRBJ2-1, with unresolved D. The CDR3 consists of 14 residues. CDR1 and CDR2 from the germline V gene are SGHDT and YYEEEE. V was clipped by 4 bases and J by 5 bases, with 13 bases between them. CDR3 DNA sequence: TGTGCCAGCAGCCCTCGTAGTCATGACAATGAGCAGTTCTTC. This encodes CASSPRSHDNEQFF. The whole variable domain, filled in from reference TRBV5-6 and TRBJ2-1, reads DAGVTQSPTHLIKTRGQQVTLRCSPKSGHDTVSWYQQALGQGPQFIFQYYEEEERQRGNFPDRFSGHQFPNYSSELNVNALLLGDSALYLCASSPRSHDNEQFFGPGTRLTVL.

This clone was recorded once. This CDR3 is CASSLKGLKGEQYF. In DNA, the CDR3 is TGTGCCAGCAGTTTAAAGGGATTGAAGGGCGAGCAGTACTTC. The chain uses TRBV27 and TRBJ2-7; D is uncertain. Trimming removed 2 bases at V and 6 bases at J, with 14 bases between. Germline assignment: CDR1 MNHEY and CDR2 SMNVEV (reference sequence). This CDR3 has 14 amino acids.

The CDR3 nucleotides read TGTGCCAGCTCACCAGGGGGGAACACTGAAGCTTTCTTT. This encodes CASSPGGNTEAFF. The rearrangement joins TRBV18 to TRBJ1-1, with D possibly TRBD1 on 5 matching bases. V was clipped by 2 bases and J by 1 base, with 5 bases between them. This CDR3 spans 13 amino acids. The germline V gene encodes CDR1 KGHSH and CDR2 LQKENI.

The chain has TRBV18 and TRBJ2-5, with 7 bases that match TRBD1. V gave up 3 bases and J gave up 5 bases; unmatched junction bases: 9. The CDR3 extends over 15 amino acids. CDR1 and CDR2 from the germline V gene are KGHSH and LQKENI. CDR3 DNA sequence: TGTGCCAGCTCACCCCGGACAGGTGGGGTGGAGACCCAGTACTTC. Amino acids: CASSPRTGGVETQYF.

The chain employs TRBV5-6 and TRBJ1-2; 9 bases map to TRBD1. Germline-derived CDR1 and CDR2 are SGHDT and YYEEEE. The CDR3 is made up of 15 amino acids. The ends lost 0 bases at V and 6 bases at J; junction bases unmatched: 6. This chain's CDR3 is CASSLVRGQGHGYTF. The CDR3 DNA follows: TGTGCCAGCAGCTTGGTTCGCGGACAGGGGCATGGCTACACCTTC.

This clone has just a few counts. The rearrangement joins TRBV27 to TRBJ1-3, with D possibly being TRBD1 (5 bases). Germline V gene sequence: CDR1 MNHEY, CDR2 SMNVEV (reference sequence). This CDR3 has 13 amino acids. V was clipped by 2 bases and J by 3 bases, with 5 bases between them. In nucleotides, the CDR3 is TGTGCCAGCAGTTTAGGGGGTGGAAACACCATATATTTT. This gives the protein CASSLGGGNTIYF.